These T cell receptor beta chains were read from a single sample in a study of shared clonotypes between healthy human individuals. This table comes from immunoSEQ multiplex PCR, and its TCRdb copy is limited to in-frame clones, with some not included. The sample records around 2.1 million clones, 95% being singletons. The sequenced sample consisted of naive CD4+ T cells sorted from blood. The source of these receptors is a man between 18 and 35 years old in good health. The CDR3 runs from the conserved cysteine through the conserved F or W. Each record gives: J gene, clone size, V gene, D gene, CDR3 protein, CDR3 DNA. The D gene is left open where the match is weak. Clone size is given for some rows only: seen once, a few or many times, or a class if the clone is expanded.

TRBJ2-5 . TRBV5-1 TRBD1 CASSKGQGQPQETQYF TGCGCCAGCAGCAAGGGACAGGGGCAACCCCAAGAGACCCAGTACTTC
TRBJ2-7 . TRBV4-1 . CASSHMSGDEQYF TGCGCCAGCAGCCATATGTCCGGGGATGAGCAGTACTTC
TRBJ1-1 . TRBV13 . CASSPRVRGKAFF TGTGCCAGCAGCCCCAGGGTCAGGGGCAAGGCTTTCTTT
TRBJ1-4 once TRBV25-1 . CASSRAGPSEKLFF TGTGCCAGCAGTCGAGCAGGGCCAAGTGAAAAACTGTTTTTT
TRBJ1-3 once TRBV19 TRBD1 CASSIKGTGTGNTIYF TGTGCCAGTAGTATAAAAGGGACAGGGACTGGAAACACCATATATTTT
TRBJ1-1 . TRBV7-9 TRBD1 CASSFGQGGWTEAFF TGTGCCAGCAGCTTCGGACAGGGAGGGTGGACTGAAGCTTTCTTT
TRBJ2-7 once TRBV11-3 . CASSFGGGEQYF TGTGCCAGCAGCTTCGGGGGAGGCGAGCAGTACTTC
TRBJ2-7 . TRBV7-2 TRBD2 CASSPPSGGAYEQYF TGTGCCAGCAGCCCACCTAGCGGGGGTGCCTACGAGCAGTACTTC
TRBJ2-1 . TRBV7-6 TRBD1 CASSFGTVVTSEQFF TGTGCCAGCAGCTTTGGGACAGTCGTTACTAGTGAGCAGTTCTTC
TRBJ1-6 . TRBV19 . CASSMSNSPLHF TGTGCCAGTAGTATGAGTAATTCACCCCTCCACTTT
TRBJ2-7 . TRBV4-1 TRBD1 CASSPGQGIYEQYF TGCGCCAGCAGCCCGGGACAGGGGATCTACGAGCAGTACTTC
TRBJ1-2 . TRBV28 . CASSGNRVHGYTF TGTGCCAGCTCGGGGAACAGGGTGCATGGCTACACCTTC
TRBJ2-5 . TRBV15 TRBD1 CATSREGQYGETQYF TGTGCCACCAGCAGAGAGGGACAGTATGGGGAGACCCAGTACTTC
TRBJ2-1 . TRBV5-1 . CASSLDGRVYEQFF TGCGCCAGCAGCTTGGACGGGAGAGTATATGAGCAGTTCTTC
TRBJ1-1 once TRBV19 . CASSSQGNTEAFF TGTGCCAGTAGCTCACAGGGGAACACTGAAGCTTTCTTT
TRBJ2-5 . TRBV9 . CASSVNVGPTETQYF TGTGCCAGCAGCGTCAATGTGGGGCCGACGGAGACCCAGTACTTC
TRBJ2-2 once TRBV10-3 TRBD1 CATRQGLGTGELFF TGTGCCACCAGACAGGGGCTTGGGACCGGGGAGCTGTTTTTT
TRBJ2-7 . TRBV5-5 TRBD2 CASSPEGRGTSGRDEQYF TGTGCCAGCAGCCCGGAAGGAAGAGGGACTAGCGGGAGGGACGAGCAGTACTTC